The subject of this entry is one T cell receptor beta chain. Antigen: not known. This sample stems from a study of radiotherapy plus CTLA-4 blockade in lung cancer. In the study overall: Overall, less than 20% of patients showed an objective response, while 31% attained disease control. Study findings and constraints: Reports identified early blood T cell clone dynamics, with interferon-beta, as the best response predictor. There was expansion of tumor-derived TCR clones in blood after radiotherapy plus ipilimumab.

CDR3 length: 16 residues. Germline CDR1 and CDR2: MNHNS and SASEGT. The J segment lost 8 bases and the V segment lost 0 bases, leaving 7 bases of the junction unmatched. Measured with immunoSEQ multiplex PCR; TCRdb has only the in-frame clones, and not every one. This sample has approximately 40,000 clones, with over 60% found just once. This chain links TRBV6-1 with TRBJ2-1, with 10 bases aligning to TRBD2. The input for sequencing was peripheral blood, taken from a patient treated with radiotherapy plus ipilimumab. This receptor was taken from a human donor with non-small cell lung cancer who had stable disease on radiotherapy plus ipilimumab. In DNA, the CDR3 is TGTGCCAGCAGTGAAGCACGGAGCGGGGGGGCAGATGAGCAGTTCTTC. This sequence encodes CASSEARSGGADEQFF.